This record covers a single T cell receptor beta chain. Its antigen remains unknown. This specimen belongs to a study of cytomegalovirus exposure and HLA in healthy donors. In the study overall: Samples from HLA-typed donors yielded 85 million to 95 million unique TCRs in an early data release.

V lost 1 base and J lost 0, with 9 bases in between. The CDR3 spans 16 residues. Germline V lookup: CDR1 SGHVS, CDR2 FNYEAQ. This PCR relied on a set of 60 Vbeta primers and 13 Jbeta primers. Profiling relied on immunoSEQ multiplex PCR, and the TCRdb table lists in-frame clones only, not all of them. There are approximately 100,000 clones in the sample; roughly 80% occur only once, and roughly a sixth lies in the top ten. Study-wide findings and caveats: TCR beta chain V- and J-gene trimming was linked, in a later analysis, to a missense variant in DCLRE1C.

V gene TRBV7-6 combines with J gene TRBJ2-2; no definite D call. This TCR came from a man aged 55 to 70 in good health and CMV-seropositive. Specimen: PBMCs. The CDR3, as DNA: TGTGCCAGCAGCTTAGTAGTTCATCCGAACACCGGGGAGCTGTTTTTT. Translating gives CASSLVVHPNTGELFF.